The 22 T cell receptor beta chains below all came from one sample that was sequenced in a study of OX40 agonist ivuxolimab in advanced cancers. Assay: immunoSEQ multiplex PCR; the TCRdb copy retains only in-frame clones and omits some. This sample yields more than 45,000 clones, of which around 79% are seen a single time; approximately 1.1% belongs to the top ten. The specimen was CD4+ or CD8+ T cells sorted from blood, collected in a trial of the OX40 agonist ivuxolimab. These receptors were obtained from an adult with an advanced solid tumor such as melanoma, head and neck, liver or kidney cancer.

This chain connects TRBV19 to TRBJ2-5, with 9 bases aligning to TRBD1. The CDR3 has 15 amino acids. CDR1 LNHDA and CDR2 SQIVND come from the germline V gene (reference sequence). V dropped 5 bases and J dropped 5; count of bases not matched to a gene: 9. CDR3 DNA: TGTGCCAGTAGTTCACAGGGGGCGGTCTCGGAGACCCAGTACTTC. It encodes CASSSQGAVSETQYF.

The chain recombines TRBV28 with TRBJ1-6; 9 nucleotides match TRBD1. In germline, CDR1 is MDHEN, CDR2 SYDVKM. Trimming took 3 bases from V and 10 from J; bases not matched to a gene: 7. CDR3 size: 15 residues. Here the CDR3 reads CASSFRDRVFSPLHF. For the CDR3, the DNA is TGTGCCAGCAGTTTTCGGGACAGGGTATTCTCACCCCTCCACTTT.

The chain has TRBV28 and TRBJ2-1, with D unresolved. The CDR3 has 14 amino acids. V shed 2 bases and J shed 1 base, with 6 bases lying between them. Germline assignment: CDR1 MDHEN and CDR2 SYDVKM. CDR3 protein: CASSLAESYNEQFF. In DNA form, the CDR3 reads TGTGCCAGCAGTTTAGCGGAATCCTACAATGAGCAGTTCTTC.

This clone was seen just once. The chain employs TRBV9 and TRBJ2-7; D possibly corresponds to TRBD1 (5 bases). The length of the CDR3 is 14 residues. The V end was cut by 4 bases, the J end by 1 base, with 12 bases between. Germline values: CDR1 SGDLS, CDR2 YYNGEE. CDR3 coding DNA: TGTGCCAGCAGCCCAGGGATTGGGTCCTACGAGCAGTACTTC. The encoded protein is CASSPGIGSYEQYF.

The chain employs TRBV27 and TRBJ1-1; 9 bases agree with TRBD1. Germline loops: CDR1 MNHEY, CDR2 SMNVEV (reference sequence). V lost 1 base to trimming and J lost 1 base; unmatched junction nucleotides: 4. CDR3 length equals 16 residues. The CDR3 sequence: CASSLLMGQGNTEAFF. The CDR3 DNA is TGTGCCAGCAGTTTATTGATGGGACAGGGGAACACTGAAGCTTTCTTT.

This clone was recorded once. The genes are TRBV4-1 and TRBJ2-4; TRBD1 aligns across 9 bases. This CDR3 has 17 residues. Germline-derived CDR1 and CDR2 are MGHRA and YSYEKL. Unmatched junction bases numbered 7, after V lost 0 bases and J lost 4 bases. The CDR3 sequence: CASSQDGMGQGKNIQYF. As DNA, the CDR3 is TGCGCCAGCAGCCAAGACGGCATGGGACAGGGAAAAAACATTCAGTACTTC.

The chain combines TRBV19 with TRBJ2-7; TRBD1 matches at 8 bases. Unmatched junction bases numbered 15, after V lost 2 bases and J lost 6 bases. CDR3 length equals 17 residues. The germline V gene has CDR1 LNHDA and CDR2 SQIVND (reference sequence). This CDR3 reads CASSIKGAGQAAGEQYF. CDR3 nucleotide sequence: TGTGCCAGTAGTATAAAGGGGGCGGGACAGGCCGCTGGCGAGCAGTACTTC.

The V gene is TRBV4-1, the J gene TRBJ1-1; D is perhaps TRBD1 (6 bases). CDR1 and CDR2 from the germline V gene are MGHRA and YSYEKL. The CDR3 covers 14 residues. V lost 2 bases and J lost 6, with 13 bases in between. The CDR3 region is CASSQTTGLPEAFF. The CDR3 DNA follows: TGCGCCAGCAGCCAAACCACAGGGTTGCCTGAAGCTTTCTTT.

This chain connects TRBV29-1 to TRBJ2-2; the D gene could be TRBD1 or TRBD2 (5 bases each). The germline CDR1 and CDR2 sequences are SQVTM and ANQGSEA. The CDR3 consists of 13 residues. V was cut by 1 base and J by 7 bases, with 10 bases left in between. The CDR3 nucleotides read TGCAGCGTTGAAGCAGGGACGGTCGGGGAGCTGTTTTTT. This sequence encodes CSVEAGTVGELFF.

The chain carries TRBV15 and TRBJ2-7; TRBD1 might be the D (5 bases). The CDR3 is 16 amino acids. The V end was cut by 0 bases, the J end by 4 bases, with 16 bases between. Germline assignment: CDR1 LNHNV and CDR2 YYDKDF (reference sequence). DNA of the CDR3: TGTGCCACCAGCAGAGATCTGACGGCAGGGTCGTACGAGCAGTACTTC. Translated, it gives CATSRDLTAGSYEQYF. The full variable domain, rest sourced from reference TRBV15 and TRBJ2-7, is DAMVIQNPRYQVTQFGKPVTLSCSQTLNHNVMYWYQQKSSQAPKLLFHYYDKDFNNEADTPDNFQSRRPNTSFCFLDIRSPGLGDTAMYLCATSRDLTAGSYEQYFGPGTRLTVT.

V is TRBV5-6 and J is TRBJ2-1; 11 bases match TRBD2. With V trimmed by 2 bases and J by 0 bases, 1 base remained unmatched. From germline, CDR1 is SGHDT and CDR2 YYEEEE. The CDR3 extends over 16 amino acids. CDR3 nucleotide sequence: TGTGCCAGCAGCTTAACTAGCGGGAGCTCCTACAATGAGCAGTTCTTC. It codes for CASSLTSGSSYNEQFF.

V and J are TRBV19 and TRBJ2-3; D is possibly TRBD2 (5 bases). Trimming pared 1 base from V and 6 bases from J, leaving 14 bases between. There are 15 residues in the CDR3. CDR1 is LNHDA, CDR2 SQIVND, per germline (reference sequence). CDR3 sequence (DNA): TGTGCCAGTAGTATAGGGCCCGGGATGATTGATACGCAGTATTTT. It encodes CASSIGPGMIDTQYF.

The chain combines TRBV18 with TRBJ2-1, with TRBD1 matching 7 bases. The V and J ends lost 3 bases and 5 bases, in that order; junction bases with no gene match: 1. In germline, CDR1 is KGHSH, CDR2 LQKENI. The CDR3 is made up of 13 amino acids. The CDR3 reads CASSPGQDNEQFF. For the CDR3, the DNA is TGTGCCAGCTCACCTGGACAGGACAATGAGCAGTTCTTC.

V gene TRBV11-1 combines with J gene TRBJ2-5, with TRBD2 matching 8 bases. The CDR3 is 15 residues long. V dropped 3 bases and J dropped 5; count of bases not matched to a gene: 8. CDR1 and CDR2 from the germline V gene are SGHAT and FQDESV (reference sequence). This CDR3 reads CASSFVPGGRETQYF. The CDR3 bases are TGTGCCAGCAGCTTTGTCCCGGGGGGGAGGGAGACCCAGTACTTC.

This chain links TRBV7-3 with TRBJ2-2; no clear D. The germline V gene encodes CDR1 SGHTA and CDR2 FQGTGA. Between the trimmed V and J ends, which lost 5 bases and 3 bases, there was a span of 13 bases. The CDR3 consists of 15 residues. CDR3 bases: TGTGCCAGCAGCATGCAAGGTTTAGACACCGGGGAGCTGTTTTTT. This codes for CASSMQGLDTGELFF.

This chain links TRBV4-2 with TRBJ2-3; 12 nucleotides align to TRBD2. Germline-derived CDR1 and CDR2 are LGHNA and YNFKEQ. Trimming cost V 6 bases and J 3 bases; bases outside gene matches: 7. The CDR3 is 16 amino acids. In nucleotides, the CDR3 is TGTGCCAGCAGTTGGACTAGCGGGATTGTAACAGATACGCAGTATTTT. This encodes CASSWTSGIVTDTQYF.

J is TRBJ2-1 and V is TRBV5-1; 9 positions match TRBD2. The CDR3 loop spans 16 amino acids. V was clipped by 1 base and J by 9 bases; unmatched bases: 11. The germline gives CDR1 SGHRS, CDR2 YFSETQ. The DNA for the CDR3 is TGCGCCAGCAGCTTGCTAGCGGGGCTAGCGGTTAGTGAGCAGTTCTTC. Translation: CASSLLAGLAVSEQFF.

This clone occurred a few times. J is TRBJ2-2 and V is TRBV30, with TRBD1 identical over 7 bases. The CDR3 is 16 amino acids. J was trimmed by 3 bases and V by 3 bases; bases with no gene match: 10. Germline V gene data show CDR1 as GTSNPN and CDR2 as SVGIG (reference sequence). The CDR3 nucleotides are TGTGCCTGGAGGAACCCCGAGACAGGGCACACCGGGGAGCTGTTTTTT. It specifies CAWRNPETGHTGELFF.

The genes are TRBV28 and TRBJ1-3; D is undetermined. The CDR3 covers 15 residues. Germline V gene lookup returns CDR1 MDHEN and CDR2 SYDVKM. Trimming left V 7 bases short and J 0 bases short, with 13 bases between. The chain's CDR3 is CASTPTVLSGNTIYF. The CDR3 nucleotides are TGTGCCAGCACCCCTACGGTCCTCTCTGGAAACACCATATATTTT.

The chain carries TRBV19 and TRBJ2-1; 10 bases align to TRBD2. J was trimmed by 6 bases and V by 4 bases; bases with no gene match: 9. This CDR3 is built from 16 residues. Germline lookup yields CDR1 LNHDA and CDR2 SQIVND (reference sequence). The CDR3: CASSTSGSMFGNEQFF. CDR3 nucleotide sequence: TGTGCCAGTAGTACTAGCGGGAGCATGTTTGGCAATGAGCAGTTCTTC.

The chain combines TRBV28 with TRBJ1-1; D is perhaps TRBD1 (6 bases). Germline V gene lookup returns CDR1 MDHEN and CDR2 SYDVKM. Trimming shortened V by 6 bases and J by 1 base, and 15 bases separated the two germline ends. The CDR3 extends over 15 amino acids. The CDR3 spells CASSPTRGGNTEAFF. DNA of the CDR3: TGTGCCAGCAGCCCTACAAGGGGGGGGAACACTGAAGCTTTCTTT.

This CDR3 reads CASSQVEVWTSGTTRFQETQYF. The CDR3, as DNA: TGCGCCAGCAGCCAAGTTGAAGTCTGGACTAGCGGGACCACGAGATTTCAAGAGACCCAGTACTTC. The chain is built from TRBV4-1 and TRBJ2-5, with 12 bases identical to TRBD2. The CDR3 is 22 residues long. Looked up from germline, CDR1 is MGHRA and CDR2 is YSYEKL. Unmatched junction bases numbered 20, after V lost 1 base and J lost 2 bases.